A selection of T cell receptor beta chains follows, all from one sample in a study of blood T cell repertoires in COVID-19. Repertoires were generated with immunoSEQ multiplex PCR, while TCRdb's copy carries only in-frame clones and drops some. The repertoire consists of approximately 35,000 clones, with under 85% occurring once and the leading ten covering approximately 36%. Sequenced: peripheral blood. These receptors were taken from a man older than 75 with acute or convalescent COVID-19. Both conserved end residues are trimmed from each CDR3. The order of the fields is J gene, CDR3 length, V gene, CDR3 protein.

j_gene: TRBJ1-5; len: 13; v_gene: TRBV5-1; CDR3aa: ASSLLGEGDQPQH
j_gene: TRBJ1-1; len: 13; v_gene: TRBV7-2; CDR3aa: ASSLVAGKNTEAF
j_gene: TRBJ2-7; len: 16; v_gene: TRBV19; CDR3aa: ASRDFSGQAGKYYEQY
j_gene: TRBJ2-3; len: 9; v_gene: TRBV7-9; CDR3aa: ARGSGDTQY
j_gene: TRBJ1-1; len: 10; v_gene: TRBV20-1; CDR3aa: SASFRGTEAF
j_gene: TRBJ2-1; len: 11; v_gene: TRBV20-1; CDR3aa: SASHRVYNEQF
j_gene: TRBJ2-3; len: 13; v_gene: TRBV7-6; CDR3aa: ASSLAAPPTDTQY
j_gene: TRBJ2-7; len: 9; v_gene: TRBV19; CDR3aa: ASSIQGEQY
j_gene: TRBJ2-1; len: 14; v_gene: TRBV6-1; CDR3aa: ASSDTSGGGYNEQF
j_gene: TRBJ2-2; len: 13; v_gene: TRBV7-7; CDR3aa: ASSLAQSGPGELF
j_gene: TRBJ2-7; len: 11; v_gene: TRBV5-6; CDR3aa: ASSLQGSYEQY
j_gene: TRBJ1-2; len: 12; v_gene: TRBV19; CDR3aa: ASRTDRVPWGYT
j_gene: TRBJ2-3; len: 13; v_gene: TRBV5-1; CDR3aa: ASSSFGGRTDTQY
j_gene: TRBJ2-5; len: 11; v_gene: TRBV29-1; CDR3aa: SVEGARRETQY
j_gene: TRBJ1-2; len: 11; v_gene: TRBV3-1/TRBV3-2; CDR3aa: ASSDTYYYGYT
j_gene: TRBJ2-3; len: 18; v_gene: TRBV1; CDR3aa: TSSDLPRSSGETSTDTQY
j_gene: TRBJ1-4; len: 13; v_gene: TRBV6-6; CDR3aa: ASLRDRGNGEKLF